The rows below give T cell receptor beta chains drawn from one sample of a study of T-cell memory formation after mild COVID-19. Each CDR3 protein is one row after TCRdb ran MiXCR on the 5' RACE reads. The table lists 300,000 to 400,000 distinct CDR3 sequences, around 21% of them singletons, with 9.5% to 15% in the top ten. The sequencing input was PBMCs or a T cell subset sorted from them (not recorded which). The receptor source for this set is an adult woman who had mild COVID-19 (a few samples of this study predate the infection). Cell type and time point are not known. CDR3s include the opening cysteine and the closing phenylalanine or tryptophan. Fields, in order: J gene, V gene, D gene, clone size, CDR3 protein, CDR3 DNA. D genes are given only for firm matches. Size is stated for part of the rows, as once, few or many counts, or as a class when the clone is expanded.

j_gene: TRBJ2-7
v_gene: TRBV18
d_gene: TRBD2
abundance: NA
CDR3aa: CASSPPGTRYERYF
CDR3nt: TGTGCCAGCTCACCTCCCGGGACTAGATACGAGAGGTACTTC

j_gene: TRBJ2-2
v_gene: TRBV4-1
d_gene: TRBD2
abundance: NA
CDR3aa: CASSQDGEGRAGELFF
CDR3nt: TGCGCCAGCAGCCAAGACGGGGAGGGGAGAGCCGGGGAGCTGTTTTTT

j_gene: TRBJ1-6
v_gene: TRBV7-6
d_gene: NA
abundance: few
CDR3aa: CASSPPPLPYNSPLHF
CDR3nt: TGTGCCAGCAGCCCGCCGCCACTTCCCTATAATTCACCCCTCCACTTT

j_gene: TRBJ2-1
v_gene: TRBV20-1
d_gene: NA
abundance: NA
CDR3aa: CSARLRSSYNEQFF
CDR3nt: TGCAGTGCTAGACTGAGAAGCTCCTACAATGAGCAGTTCTTC

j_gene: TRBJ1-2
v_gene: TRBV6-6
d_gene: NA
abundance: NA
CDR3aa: CAGNDRNYGYTF
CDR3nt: TGTGCCGGTAATGACAGGAACTATGGCTACACCTTC

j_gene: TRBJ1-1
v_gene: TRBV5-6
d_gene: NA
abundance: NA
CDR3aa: CASTPWGVSTEAFF
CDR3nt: TGTGCCAGCACCCCCTGGGGGGTATCCACTGAAGCTTTCTTT

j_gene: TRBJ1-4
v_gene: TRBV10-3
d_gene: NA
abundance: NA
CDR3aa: CASTGGDEKLFF
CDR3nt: TGTGCCAGTACGGGGGGGGATGAAAAACTGTTTTTT

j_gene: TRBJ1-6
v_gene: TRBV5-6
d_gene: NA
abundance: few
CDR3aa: CASSLAANSPLHF
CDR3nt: TGTGCCAGCAGCTTGGCGGCTAATTCACCCCTCCACTTT

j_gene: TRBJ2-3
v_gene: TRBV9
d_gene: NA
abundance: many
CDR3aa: CASSVGGDTQYF
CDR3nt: TGTGCCAGCAGCGTAGGAGGGGATACGCAGTATTTT

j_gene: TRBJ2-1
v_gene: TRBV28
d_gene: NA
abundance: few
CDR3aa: CASSLRIEQFF
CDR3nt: TGTGCCAGCAGTTTAAGGATTGAGCAGTTCTTC

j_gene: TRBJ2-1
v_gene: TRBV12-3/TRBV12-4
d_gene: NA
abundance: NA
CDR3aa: CASSTHRPSYNEQFF
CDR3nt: TGTGCCAGCAGCACCCACAGACCCTCCTACAATGAGCAGTTCTTC

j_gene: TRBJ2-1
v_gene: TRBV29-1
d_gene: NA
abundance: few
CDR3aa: CSALGVPPYNEQFF
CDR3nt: TGCAGCGCACTAGGGGTCCCCCCCTACAATGAGCAGTTCTTC

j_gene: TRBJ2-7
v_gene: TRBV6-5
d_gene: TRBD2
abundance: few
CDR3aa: CASSYTSGGGQYF
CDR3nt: TGTGCCAGCAGTTATACTAGCGGTGGCGGGCAGTACTTC

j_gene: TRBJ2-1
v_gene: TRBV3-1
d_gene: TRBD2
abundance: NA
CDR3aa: CASSLVAGVVEQFF
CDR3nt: TGTGCCAGCTCCCTGGTAGCGGGTGTTGTGGAGCAGTTCTTC

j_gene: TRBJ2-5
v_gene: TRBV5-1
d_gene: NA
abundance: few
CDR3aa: CASSYLGPSLAQETQYF
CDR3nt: TGCGCCAGCAGCTACTTGGGTCCTTCCCTAGCGCAAGAGACCCAGTACTTC

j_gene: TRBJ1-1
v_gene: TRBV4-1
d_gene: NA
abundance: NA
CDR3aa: CASSQDKGGKGTEAFF
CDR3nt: TGCGCCAGCAGCCAAGATAAGGGGGGTAAGGGCACTGAAGCTTTCTTT

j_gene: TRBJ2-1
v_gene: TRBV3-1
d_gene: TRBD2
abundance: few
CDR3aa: CASSSRTSGGAGNEQFF
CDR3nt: TGTGCCAGCAGCTCCCGGACTAGCGGGGGGGCCGGGAATGAGCAGTTCTTC

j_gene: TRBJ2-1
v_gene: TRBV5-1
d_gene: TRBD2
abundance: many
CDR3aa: CASSLGLADYNEQFF
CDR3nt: TGTGCCAGCAGCTTGGGACTAGCAGACTACAATGAGCAGTTCTTC

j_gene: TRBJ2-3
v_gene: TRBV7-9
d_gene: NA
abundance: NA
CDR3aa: CASSLHGVVTDTQYF
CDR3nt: TGTGCCAGCAGCTTACATGGGGTGGTAACAGATACGCAGTATTTT

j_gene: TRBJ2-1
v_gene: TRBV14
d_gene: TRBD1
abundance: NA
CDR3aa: CASSRRQGQNNEQFF
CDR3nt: TGTGCCAGCAGCCGGAGACAGGGTCAGAACAATGAGCAGTTCTTC

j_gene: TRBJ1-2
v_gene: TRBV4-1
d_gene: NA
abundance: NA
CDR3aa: CASSVPFAGDGYTF
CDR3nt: TGCGCCAGCAGCGTTCCCTTCGCGGGGGATGGCTACACCTTC

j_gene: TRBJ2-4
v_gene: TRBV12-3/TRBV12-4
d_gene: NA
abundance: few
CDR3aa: CASSFGEANIQYF
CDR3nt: TGTGCCAGCAGTTTCGGGGAGGCGAACATTCAGTACTTC

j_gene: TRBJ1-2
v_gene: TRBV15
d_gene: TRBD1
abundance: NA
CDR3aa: CATSRDRQGGTGYGYTF
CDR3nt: TGTGCCACCAGCAGAGATCGTCAGGGGGGTACAGGCTATGGCTACACCTTC

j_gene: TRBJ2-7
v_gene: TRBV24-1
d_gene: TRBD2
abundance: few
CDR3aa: CATSDGPGGEQYF
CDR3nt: TGTGCCACCAGTGATGGCCCGGGAGGTGAGCAGTACTTC